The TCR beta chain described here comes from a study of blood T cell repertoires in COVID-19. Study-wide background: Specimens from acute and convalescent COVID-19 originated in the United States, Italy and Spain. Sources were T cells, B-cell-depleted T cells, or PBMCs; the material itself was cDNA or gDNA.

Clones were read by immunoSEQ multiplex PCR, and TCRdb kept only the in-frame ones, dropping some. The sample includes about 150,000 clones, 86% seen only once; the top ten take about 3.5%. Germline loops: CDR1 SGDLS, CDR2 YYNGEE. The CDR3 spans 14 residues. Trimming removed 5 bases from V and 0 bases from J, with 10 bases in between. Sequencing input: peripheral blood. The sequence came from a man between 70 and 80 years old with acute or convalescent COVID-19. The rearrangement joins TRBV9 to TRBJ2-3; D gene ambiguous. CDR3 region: CASSRSSSTDTQYF. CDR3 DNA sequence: TGTGCCAGCAGTCGTAGCTCGAGCACAGATACGCAGTATTTT.